Listed below are T cell receptor beta chains from one sample, sequenced in a study of blood T cell repertoires in COVID-19. The table came from immunoSEQ multiplex PCR; TCRdb's copy has only in-frame clones and leaves some out. This sample has about 190,000 clones; about four fifths occur once, and the top ten carry 3.2%. The sample was PBMCs or T cells enriched from blood (not recorded which). The source is a woman aged 25 to 45 who had recovered from COVID-19. Both conserved end residues are part of each CDR3. The order of the fields is CDR3 DNA, CDR3 protein, J gene, V gene, D gene, clone size. A D gene is named only where the DNA matches it firmly. The size of a clone is reported for some rows only, either as once, few or many, or as a class for expanded clones.

TGTGCCAGCAGCCTTCGTCTAGTAGATTCTTCTGAGCAGTTCTTC	CASSLRLVDSSEQFF	TRBJ2-1	TRBV7-2	NA	NA
TGTGCCAGCAGCTTCGAGCGGGGAACCCCTGGGGCCAACGTCCTGACTTTC	CASSFERGTPGANVLTF	TRBJ2-6	TRBV7-6	TRBD2	NA
TGCGCCAGCAGCCCTCTTTCCCACGAGCAGTACTTC	CASSPLSHEQYF	TRBJ2-7	TRBV5-1	NA	NA
TGTGCCATCAGTGAAGGTGGCGGGGAGCGAGGTGAGCAGTTCTTC	CAISEGGGERGEQFF	TRBJ2-1	TRBV10-3	NA	NA
TGTGCCAGCCAGCCTCGGGGGGGACCTAACACTGAAGCTTTCTTT	CASQPRGGPNTEAFF	TRBJ1-1	TRBV2	NA	NA
TGTGCCAGCTCACCCTATATGAGACAGGGGGCGTGGAGCAATCAGCCCCAGCATTTT	CASSPYMRQGAWSNQPQHF	TRBJ1-5	TRBV18	TRBD1	NA
TGTGCCAGCAGCTTAGAAGTCGGGACAGGCGATTCACCCCTCCACTTT	CASSLEVGTGDSPLHF	TRBJ1-6	TRBV7-8	TRBD1	NA
TGCGCCAGCAACCTAGCGGCGCCTTCCTACAATGAGCAGTTCTTC	CASNLAAPSYNEQFF	TRBJ2-1	TRBV5-1	TRBD2	few
TGTGCCAGCAAATACGGGGACAATGAGCAGTTCTTC	CASKYGDNEQFF	TRBJ2-1	TRBV12-3/TRBV12-4	NA	NA
TGCAGCGCCCTCAGGGGTGGCGGGGAGCTGTTTTTT	CSALRGGGELFF	TRBJ2-2	TRBV29-1	NA	few
TGTGCCAGCAGTTTATCGGGGGACCTATACGAGCAGTACTTC	CASSLSGDLYEQYF	TRBJ2-7	TRBV28	NA	NA
TGTGCCAGCAGCCAAGGACAGCCTGATTCACCCCTCCACTTT	CASSQGQPDSPLHF	TRBJ1-6	TRBV5-4	NA	NA
TGCGCCAGCTCAAGGGGGGGCACCGGGGAGCTGTTTTTT	CASSRGGTGELFF	TRBJ2-2	TRBV10-2	NA	once
TGTGCCTGGATGACAGGTGGGGGGGAACTGTTTTTT	CAWMTGGGELFF	TRBJ1-4	TRBV30	NA	NA
TGTGCCAGCGTTCTAGCGGGAGTAAACTACGAGCAGTACTTC	CASVLAGVNYEQYF	TRBJ2-7	TRBV28	TRBD2	NA
TGTAGCGTCAAAACAGGGATGAACACTGAAGCTTTCTTT	CSVKTGMNTEAFF	TRBJ1-1	TRBV29-1	NA	NA
TGTGCCAGCAGCCAACAGGGGGCGAAGAATGAAAAACTGTTTTTT	CASSQQGAKNEKLFF	TRBJ1-4	TRBV7-2	TRBD1	NA
TGTGCCAGCTCACCCAGGGGACAGGGGCCAGATACGCAGTATTTT	CASSPRGQGPDTQYF	TRBJ2-3	TRBV18	TRBD1	NA
TGTGCCAGCAGCCAAGATCTGAGAACTAGCGGGCCCGGGGAGCTGTTTTTT	CASSQDLRTSGPGELFF	TRBJ2-2	TRBV4-2	TRBD2	NA
TGCGCCAGCAGCATTCGGGATCCCAGAAGCGGGGAGCTGTTTTTT	CASSIRDPRSGELFF	TRBJ2-2	TRBV5-1	NA	once
TGTGCCAGCAGTGAGGTTGGGACTAGCGCCTTGAAGCAGTACTTC	CASSEVGTSALKQYF	TRBJ2-7	TRBV25-1	TRBD2	NA
TGCGCCAGCAGCCAAGTTCACCAAATAGTGGACAATGAGCAGTTCTTC	CASSQVHQIVDNEQFF	TRBJ2-1	TRBV4-1	NA	NA
TGTGCCAGCAGTGCCCTTGGGGGGGAAAGCGAAAAACTGTTTTTT	CASSALGGESEKLFF	TRBJ1-4	TRBV28	NA	NA
TGTGCCAGCAGCCCAGGTCAGGGGACTAACTATGGCTACACCTTC	CASSPGQGTNYGYTF	TRBJ1-2	TRBV5-4	NA	NA
TGTGCCAGCAGTGAAGGCGGGAGGGGAACAGATACGCAGTATTTT	CASSEGGRGTDTQYF	TRBJ2-3	TRBV6-1	TRBD2	NA
TGTGCCAGCAGTTTTTCCGACAGGGCGGGCTCACCCCTCCACTTT	CASSFSDRAGSPLHF	TRBJ1-6	TRBV28	TRBD1	NA
TGTGCCAGCAGTTCGTTGACAAGCGGGAGCAATCAGCCCCAGCATTTT	CASSSLTSGSNQPQHF	TRBJ1-5	TRBV28	NA	NA
TGCAGGCCCGAAGGGAGCTATGGCTACACCTTC	CRPEGSYGYTF	TRBJ1-2	TRBV20-1	NA	NA
TGTGCCAGCAGTTGGACAGGGAGTGACGAGCAGTACTTC	CASSWTGSDEQYF	TRBJ2-7	TRBV11-3	TRBD1	NA